This is a list of T cell receptor beta chains from one sample in a study of blood T cells in healthy people across ages. MiXCR, run by TCRdb on the 5' RACE reads, gives a single entry per CDR3 protein. The sample has approximately 800,000 distinct CDR3 sequences, 30% to 45% seen once. The sample taken for sequencing was blood. These receptors were taken from a man between 18 and 29 years old in good health. CDR3s include the opening cysteine and the closing phenylalanine or tryptophan. A D gene is named only where the DNA matches it firmly. Rows give clone size only sometimes, using once, few, many, or a class for an expanded clone.

d_gene	v_gene	abundance	j_gene	CDR3aa	CDR3nt
.	TRBV5-1	.	TRBJ2-7	CASSLGPRTQGNYEQYF	TGCGCCAGCAGCTTGGGCCCACGGACGCAAGGGAACTACGAGCAGTACTTC
.	TRBV10-3	once	TRBJ1-3	CAISVLFPGDTIYF	TGTGCCATCAGTGTACTCTTTCCGGGGGACACCATATATTTT
.	TRBV9	few	TRBJ1-2	CASSVDVGPYGYTF	TGTGCCAGCAGCGTAGACGTGGGTCCATATGGCTACACCTTC
TRBD1	TRBV5-1	many	TRBJ2-3	CASSSIQGSGTDTQYF	TGCGCCAGCAGCTCGATACAGGGGTCAGGCACAGATACGCAGTATTTT
TRBD1	TRBV2	few	TRBJ1-6	CASSRDRGGYNSPLHF	TGTGCCAGCAGCCGGGACAGGGGAGGCTATAATTCACCCCTCCACTTT
.	TRBV4-3	few	TRBJ1-1	CASSQDSWVMNTEAFF	TGCGCCAGCAGCCAAGACAGTTGGGTTATGAACACTGAAGCTTTCTTT
.	TRBV6-2/TRBV6-3	.	TRBJ1-6	CASSSGTGPLYDYNSPLHF	TGTGCCAGCAGTTCTGGAACAGGACCCCTCTACGACTATAATTCACCCCTCCACTTT
.	TRBV19	.	TRBJ1-5	CASSKAGQPQHF	TGTGCCAGTAGTAAGGCGGGTCAGCCCCAGCATTTT
.	TRBV6-1	once	TRBJ1-6	CASSDGLINSPLHF	TGTGCCAGCAGTGACGGACTGATAAATTCACCCCTCCACTTT
.	TRBV27	.	TRBJ1-6	CATSTGLGSPLHF	TGTGCCACCTCAACAGGGTTGGGCTCACCCCTCCACTTT
TRBD1	TRBV2	few	TRBJ2-7	CASSRTGTGEQYF	TGTGCCAGCAGTCGGACAGGGACGGGGGAGCAGTACTTC
TRBD2	TRBV2	many	TRBJ2-1	CASSGLAANEQFF	TGTGCCAGCAGTGGACTAGCGGCTAATGAGCAGTTCTTC
TRBD1	TRBV7-2	few	TRBJ2-5	CASSPQAGTGTGNEQYF	TGTGCCAGCAGCCCCCAAGCTGGGACAGGGACCGGCAATGAGCAGTACTTC
.	TRBV14	.	TRBJ2-2	CASSHLGAANTGELFF	TGTGCCAGCAGCCACCTAGGGGCGGCGAACACCGGGGAGCTGTTTTTT
.	TRBV5-1	few	TRBJ1-2	CASSRDGASDGYTF	TGCGCCAGCAGCCGCGATGGGGCTTCGGATGGCTACACCTTC
.	TRBV29-1	many	TRBJ2-7	CSVEQGTPYEQYF	TGCAGCGTTGAGCAGGGGACACCCTACGAGCAGTACTTC
.	TRBV5-1	few	TRBJ2-1	CASSLEISYNEQFF	TGCGCCAGCAGCTTGGAAATTTCCTACAATGAGCAGTTCTTC
.	TRBV12-3/TRBV12-4	few	TRBJ2-2	CASRFGTTTGELFF	TGTGCCAGCAGGTTTGGGACAACCACCGGGGAGCTGTTTTTT
.	TRBV20-1	many	TRBJ1-6	CSAREGHHNSPLHF	TGCAGTGCTAGAGAGGGACATCATAATTCACCCCTCCACTTT
.	TRBV5-1	many	TRBJ2-3	CASSLDTRDTQYF	TGCGCCAGCAGCCTCGACACAAGGGATACGCAGTATTTT
.	TRBV7-2	.	TRBJ2-1	CAGSWGGPNEQFF	TGTGCCGGCAGCTGGGGGGGCCCCAATGAGCAGTTCTTC
TRBD1	TRBV29-1	.	TRBJ2-1	CSIGDRGPNEQFF	TGCAGTATTGGGGACAGGGGGCCCAATGAGCAGTTCTTC
TRBD1	TRBV29-1	.	TRBJ2-7	CSVGNRGRYEQYF	TGCAGCGTTGGGAACAGGGGCCGATACGAGCAGTACTTC
.	TRBV4-2	.	TRBJ1-2	CASSQEVAAAAVGYTF	TGTGCCAGCAGCCAAGAGGTGGCGGCGGCCGCGGTTGGCTACACCTTC
TRBD1	TRBV30	.	TRBJ1-4	CAWTPGTVNEKLFF	TGTGCCTGGACGCCCGGGACAGTTAATGAAAAACTGTTTTTT
TRBD1	TRBV25-1	.	TRBJ2-7	CASSDECYRGEQYF	TGTGCCAGCAGTGATGAGTGCTACAGGGGAGAGCAGTACTTC
TRBD1	TRBV12-3/TRBV12-4	many	TRBJ1-2	CASRPPGQGLNGYTF	TGTGCCAGCAGGCCCCCAGGACAGGGACTAAATGGCTACACCTTC
.	TRBV4-2	.	TRBJ1-1	CASSQELSDMTEAFF	TGTGCCAGCAGCCAAGAGTTGTCAGATATGACTGAAGCTTTCTTT
.	TRBV5-1	few	TRBJ1-6	CASSWSKNSPLHF	TGCGCCAGCAGCTGGTCGAAAAATTCACCCCTCCACTTT
TRBD2	TRBV6-6	few	TRBJ2-1	CASGAGYHEQFF	TGTGCCAGCGGAGCGGGGTACCATGAGCAGTTCTTC
.	TRBV3-1	.	TRBJ2-7	CASSQGPNEQYF	TGTGCCAGCAGCCAGGGTCCTAACGAGCAGTACTTC
TRBD1	TRBV27	few	TRBJ1-4	CASSFRTGEKLFF	TGTGCCAGCAGTTTCCGGACAGGAGAAAAACTGTTTTTT
.	TRBV19	.	TRBJ2-7	CASRKTDSSYEQYF	TGTGCCAGTAGAAAGACGGATAGCTCCTACGAGCAGTACTTC
TRBD2	TRBV12-3/TRBV12-4	.	TRBJ2-5	CASSLAQDGGGETQYF	TGTGCCAGCAGTTTAGCGCAAGATGGGGGGGGGGAGACCCAGTACTTC
TRBD2	TRBV2	.	TRBJ2-7	CASSPPGGWTYEQYF	TGTGCCAGCAGTCCCCCCGGGGGGTGGACCTACGAGCAGTACTTC
.	TRBV12-3/TRBV12-4	many	TRBJ2-1	CASSLVNSYNEQFF	TGTGCCAGCAGTTTAGTTAACTCCTACAATGAGCAGTTCTTC
.	TRBV6-5	.	TRBJ1-1	CASSYLKGAGTEAFF	TGTGCCAGCAGTTACTTGAAAGGGGCGGGCACTGAAGCTTTCTTT
TRBD1	TRBV7-2	few	TRBJ1-5	CASSIKNFDRDNQPQHF	TGTGCCAGCAGCATCAAAAATTTCGACAGGGATAATCAGCCCCAGCATTTT
.	TRBV7-9	.	TRBJ1-4	CASSGGGRRREKLFF	TGTGCCAGCAGCGGTGGGGGCAGGCGACGGGAAAAACTGTTTTTT
.	TRBV12-3/TRBV12-4	many	TRBJ1-5	CASNPGQYQPQHF	TGTGCCAGCAACCCTGGACAATACCAGCCCCAGCATTTT
.	TRBV6-2/TRBV6-3	many	TRBJ2-3	CASGRQRGFLYF	TGTGCCAGCGGCCGACAAAGGGGATTTCTGTATTTT
.	TRBV5-1	many	TRBJ2-1	CASSLAGPERNEQFF	TGCGCCAGCAGCTTGGCGGGCCCCGAACGGAATGAGCAGTTCTTC
TRBD2	TRBV3-1	.	TRBJ2-3	CASAPGGGPDTQYF	TGTGCCAGCGCGCCGGGCGGGGGACCAGATACGCAGTATTTT
.	TRBV12-3/TRBV12-4	.	TRBJ2-3	CASSPDSPGGTDTQYF	TGCGCCAGCAGTCCCGACTCGCCCGGGGGCACAGATACGCAGTATTTT
TRBD2	TRBV20-1	.	TRBJ2-1	CSARGQRGNNEQFF	TGCAGTGCTAGAGGTCAGCGGGGGAACAATGAGCAGTTCTTC
.	TRBV7-2	.	TRBJ2-1	CASSSDKRDYNEQFF	TGTGCCAGCAGCTCCGACAAAAGAGATTACAATGAGCAGTTCTTC
TRBD2	TRBV20-1	.	TRBJ2-3	CSATKEPASGGRTDTQYF	TGCAGTGCTACCAAAGAGCCGGCTAGCGGGGGACGCACAGATACGCAGTATTTT
TRBD2	TRBV9	.	TRBJ2-3	CASSVRLAGSRVTQYF	TGTGCCAGCAGCGTCCGACTAGCGGGGTCTCGAGTTACGCAGTATTTT
.	TRBV20-1	many	TRBJ2-1	CSANTRTDTYNEQFF	TGCAGTGCTAATACCAGGACAGACACCTACAATGAGCAGTTCTTC
TRBD2	TRBV7-8	few	TRBJ2-1	CASSRGLAGRFYNEQFF	TGTGCCAGCAGCAGGGGACTAGCGGGGAGATTTTACAATGAGCAGTTCTTC
.	TRBV7-2	many	TRBJ2-5	CASSRFSETQYF	TGTGCCAGCAGCCGTTTCTCGGAGACCCAGTACTTC
.	TRBV6-2/TRBV6-3	.	TRBJ1-5	CASAHQGNQPQHF	TGTGCCAGCGCCCATCAGGGCAATCAGCCCCAGCATTTT
TRBD1	TRBV12-5	few	TRBJ2-2	CASGFQGATGELFF	TGTGCTAGTGGTTTCCAGGGGGCAACCGGGGAGCTGTTTTTT
.	TRBV12-3/TRBV12-4	.	TRBJ1-2	CASSCGIGYTF	TGTGCCAGCAGTTGTGGAATCGGCTACACCTTC
.	TRBV12-3/TRBV12-4	.	TRBJ1-4	CASSPGRADEKLFF	TGTGCCAGCAGCCCCGGAAGGGCAGATGAAAAACTGTTTTTT
.	TRBV7-2	.	TRBJ2-5	CASSFQRGVGGETQYF	TGTGCCAGCAGCTTCCAAAGGGGAGTCGGGGGAGAGACCCAGTACTTC
TRBD2	TRBV4-1	.	TRBJ2-5	CASSRLSGGAPYDEQYF	TGCGCCAGCAGTCGTCTTAGCGGGGGGGCTCCCTATGATGAGCAGTACTTC
.	TRBV5-1	many	TRBJ2-1	CASSLGPLGGHNEQFF	TGCGCCAGCAGCCTAGGACCCCTCGGGGGGCACAATGAGCAGTTCTTC
TRBD1	TRBV12-3/TRBV12-4	few	TRBJ1-1	CASRGQGVGTEAFF	TGTGCCAGCAGGGGACAGGGGGTGGGCACTGAAGCTTTCTTT